This TCR beta chain was captured by sequencing in a study of blood T cell repertoires in COVID-19 (TCRdb year 2020). Concerning the study at large: Samples from collaborators originated in the United States, Italy and Spain and spanned both the acute and convalescent phases of COVID-19. Sample metadata almost always included a de-identified subject ID, COVID-19 status, age in years and sex. Deeply sampled blood TCRbeta repertoires from subjects exposed to, actively infected with, or recovered from COVID-19 were included in the dataset. A freely available public database, intended as a resource for researchers studying the immune response to SARS-CoV-2, is where the repertoires were released. Where HLA class I and class II types were available, the types were taken from metadata supplied by the sample provider, not from assay-based typing. Samples were obtained from the ongoing ImmuneRACE study (first 160 participants) and from 1,254 subjects provided by 6 global collaborators. The prospective study material was composed of cDNA or gDNA derived from T cells, B-cell-depleted T cells, or PBMCs.

TCRbeta CDR3 regions were amplified from genomic DNA by means of the immunoSEQ Assay, a bias-controlled multiplex PCR. The paper's processing steps were these. Nucleated cell counts per sample were estimated from amplification of reference gene primers within the assay. To quantify the absolute abundance of each unique TCRbeta CDR3 rearrangement, sequence reads were collapsed and filtered. For each sample, productive Simpson clonality was calculated as the square root of Simpson's diversity index across productive rearrangements. The clones in this table, taken by TCRdb from immuneACCESS, are in-frame only. Not every clone is retained; where verified, under half of the shortfall comes from an unresolved V gene, and the cause of the rest is unknown. The D gene and trimming were derived from the DNA, and the V and J assignments and clone size from that table. This sample has 130,000 to 150,000 clones in its table, and 87% of those were observed once. The top ten hold 8.6% of the sample.

Between the V and J ends, shortened by 0 bases and 0 bases respectively, the junction contains 9 bases. The CDR1 and CDR2 encoded by the germline V gene (reference sequence) are SGHNT and YYREEE. The cysteine opens and the phenylalanine closes a CDR3 of 15 amino acids. Here the CDR3 DNA is all that survives: 45 bases in frame from base 1. Of note for this clone: It has no known antigen specificity. One base away there is no much larger clone; base qualities are not given.

The collaborating institutions used their own protocols to collect whole blood in K2EDTA tubes. For TCRbeta analysis, collaborator samples were shipped as frozen whole blood, as isolated PBMCs, or as DNA extracted from either sample type. Broader findings and caveats from the paper: The quantity of clinical and demographic metadata differed by source and by participant and was supplied without curation.

The chain is encoded by TRBV5-4 joined to TRBJ1-1; the D gene lacks a confident call. This TCR derives from a woman aged 50 to 65 with active or convalescent COVID-19. Source material: peripheral blood. The sequence in DNA is TGTGCCAGCAGCTTGGCACAGAAAATGAACACTGAAGCTTTCTTT. Its amino acids are CASSLAQKMNTEAFF.